These 21 T cell receptor beta chains share one sample of origin, sequenced in a study of blood T cell repertoires in COVID-19. The protocol was immunoSEQ multiplex PCR, while the TCRdb copy is restricted to in-frame clones and leaves out a portion. The table lists about 270,000 clones, more than 75% of them singletons. Sequencing was carried out using PBMCs or T cells enriched from blood (not recorded which). These receptors came from a woman aged 60-75 years in a cohort exposed to, infected with or recovered from COVID-19 (not recorded which).

V and J are TRBV4-1 and TRBJ1-6, with D possibly TRBD1 on 6 matching bases. The CDR3 consists of 15 residues. V was cut by 2 bases and J by 10 bases, with 15 bases left in between. CDR1 and CDR2 (germline): MGHRA, YSYEKL. CDR3 residues: CASSQSGDKDSPLHF. CDR3 sequence (DNA): TGCGCCAGCAGCCAATCAGGGGACAAGGACTCACCCCTCCACTTT.

The chain is built from TRBV19 and TRBJ2-2; D call uncertain. The V end was cut by 1 base, the J end by 3 bases, with 12 bases between. From germline, CDR1 is LNHDA and CDR2 SQIVND (reference sequence). The CDR3 has 16 amino acids. CDR3 sequence: CASSIGGGGYTGELFF. CDR3 nucleotides: TGTGCCAGTAGTATAGGTGGTGGCGGTTACACCGGGGAGCTGTTTTTT.

The chain links TRBV6-1 to TRBJ2-7; TRBD1 matches at 7 bases. Germline V CDR1 and CDR2: MNHNS, SASEGT. V trimming: 4 bases; J trimming: 2 bases; junction bases outside the gene matches: 14. The CDR3 has 17 residues. The CDR3 nucleotides are TGTGCCAGCAGTGCCTCCCCAGGACAGGATCGCCCCTACGAGCAGTACTTC. This sequence encodes CASSASPGQDRPYEQYF.

This clone was counted only a few times. This chain joins TRBV5-6 and TRBJ2-1; D gene ambiguous. This CDR3 is 13 amino acids long. V lost 4 bases and J 2 bases, leaving 7 bases between the germline ends. Germline values: CDR1 SGHDT, CDR2 YYEEEE. CDR3 sequence reads: CASSRGAYNEQFF. The CDR3 DNA follows: TGTGCCAGCAGCCGAGGAGCCTACAATGAGCAGTTCTTC. Supplemented by reference TRBV5-6 and TRBJ2-1, the full variable domain reads DAGVTQSPTHLIKTRGQQVTLRCSPKSGHDTVSWYQQALGQGPQFIFQYYEEEERQRGNFPDRFSGHQFPNYSSELNVNALLLGDSALYLCASSRGAYNEQFFGPGTRLTVL.

The gene calls are TRBV18 and TRBJ2-7; a weak D match, TRBD1 (5 bases). Germline V CDR1 and CDR2: KGHSH, LQKENI. The CDR3 spans 13 residues. V lost 0 bases and J 3 bases, leaving 6 bases between the germline ends. The CDR3 DNA reads as TGTGCCAGCTCACCACCAGACAGCTACGAGCAGTACTTC. This gives the protein CASSPPDSYEQYF.

This chain joins TRBV6-1 and TRBJ1-6, with 8 bases lining up with TRBD1. V shed 2 bases, J shed 6 bases, and the junction held 6 bases outside the gene matches. The length of the CDR3 is 16 residues. Germline values: CDR1 MNHNS, CDR2 SASEGT. CDR3 nucleotide sequence: TGTGCCAGCAGTGAACAGGGGGCGATAGGTAATTCACCCCTCCACTTT. Residues: CASSEQGAIGNSPLHF.

This chain links TRBV11-3 with TRBJ2-3; D remains ambiguous. The CDR3 consists of 13 residues. Germline lookup yields CDR1 SGHNT and CDR2 YENEEA. V was trimmed by 0 bases and J by 5 bases, leaving 6 bases between them. The CDR3 is CASSLDQIDTQYF. CDR3 sequence (DNA): TGTGCCAGCAGCTTAGATCAGATAGATACGCAGTATTTT.

This clone appeared a single time. V and J are TRBV7-3 and TRBJ2-1, with D unresolved. The V gene's germline CDR1 is SGHTA and CDR2 FQGTGA. V shed 0 bases and J shed 7 bases, with 7 bases lying between them. The CDR3 loop spans 13 amino acids. The CDR3 DNA reads as TGTGCCAGCAGCTTAACGGCTCCTAATGAGCAGTTCTTC. Translated, it gives CASSLTAPNEQFF.

The chain is built from TRBV6-5 and TRBJ2-7; 7 bases match TRBD2. The CDR3 totals 15 residues. The V segment lost 8 bases and the J segment 0 bases; nucleotides outside the gene matches: 10. Germline lookup yields CDR1 MNHEY and CDR2 SVGAGI. CDR3 DNA sequence: TGTGCCAGCCGCAGCGGGACGGATTCCTCCTACGAGCAGTACTTC. Translated, it gives CASRSGTDSSYEQYF.

The V and J genes are TRBV18 and TRBJ2-6; 9 positions agree with TRBD1. The junction had 11 bases not matched to a gene; V was cut back by 3 bases and J by 5 bases. The CDR3 is made up of 18 amino acids. Germline V gene lookup returns CDR1 KGHSH and CDR2 LQKENI. CDR3 amino acids: CASSPTDRGSARANVLTF. The CDR3 DNA reads TGTGCCAGCTCACCTACGGACAGGGGCTCCGCTCGGGCCAACGTCCTGACTTTC.

V and J are TRBV15 and TRBJ1-6, with unresolved D. V lost 1 base, J lost 5 bases, and 12 bases lay in between. Germline values: CDR1 LNHNV, CDR2 YYDKDF (reference sequence). The CDR3 sequence is 16 residues long. The CDR3 sequence: CATSRGGIGDNSPLHF. CDR3 DNA sequence: TGTGCCACCAGCAGAGGAGGCATCGGAGATAATTCACCCCTCCACTTT.

V usage is TRBV5-1 and J usage is TRBJ1-3; D not certain. With 0 bases removed from V and 0 bases from J, the gap between germline ends came to 10 bases. CDR1 and CDR2 from the germline V gene are SGHRS and YFSETQ. This CDR3 region has 16 residues. The CDR3 nucleotides are TGCGCCAGCAGCTTGGCTATGGGCTCCTCTGGAAACACCATATATTTT. Amino acids: CASSLAMGSSGNTIYF.

The chain is built from TRBV15 and TRBJ2-1, with 10 bases fitting TRBD2. V gave up 4 bases and J gave up 3 bases; unmatched junction bases: 3. The CDR3 consists of 15 residues. Germline values: CDR1 LNHNV, CDR2 YYDKDF (reference sequence). CDR3 amino acids: CATSITSGDYNEQFF. The CDR3, as DNA: TGTGCCACCAGCATCACTAGCGGGGACTACAATGAGCAGTTCTTC.

This chain links TRBV5-1 with TRBJ1-2; D may be TRBD1 (6 bases). Trimming removed 4 bases from V and 6 bases from J, with 19 bases in between. Germline V CDR1 and CDR2: SGHRS, YFSETQ. The CDR3 has 15 residues. The CDR3 DNA reads TGCGCCAGCAGCGGAGTCACAGGGAATCCGGATGGCTACACCTTC. This gives the protein CASSGVTGNPDGYTF.

CDR3 loop: CASSWGRGRGRFGNQPQHF. DNA for the CDR3: TGTGCCAGTAGTTGGGGAAGGGGCAGGGGGCGGTTCGGCAATCAGCCCCAGCATTTT. This chain links TRBV19 with TRBJ1-5, with TRBD1 identical over 8 bases. CDR1 and CDR2 (germline): LNHDA, SQIVND (reference sequence). The junction had 17 bases not matched to a gene; V was cut back by 5 bases and J by 2 bases. The CDR3 is 19 amino acids.

The rearrangement uses TRBV28 and TRBJ2-7; D gene unclear. This CDR3 region has 15 residues. CDR1 is MDHEN, CDR2 SYDVKM, per germline. Trimming stripped 8 bases from V and 0 bases from J, with 17 bases between. CDR3 in DNA: TGTGCCAGCCTTCCCCTCGGAGTTTCCTCCTACGAGCAGTACTTC. This codes for CASLPLGVSSYEQYF.

The chain has TRBV3-1 (or the pseudogene TRBV3-2) and TRBJ2-3; 8 bases agree with TRBD2. This CDR3 is built from 16 residues. CDR1 and CDR2 from the germline V gene are LGHDT and YNNKEL (reference sequence). V was pared by 4 bases and J by 2 bases, with 8 bases of the junction left unmatched. In nucleotides, the CDR3 is TGTGCCAGCAGCCCCCGTGCTAGCGGGTTCACAGATACGCAGTATTTT. It translates to CASSPRASGFTDTQYF.

This chain links TRBV27 with TRBJ1-4, with a tentative D call TRBD1 (6 bases). The germline V gene has CDR1 MNHEY and CDR2 SMNVEV (reference sequence). The CDR3 loop spans 15 amino acids. The germline V and J ends were trimmed by 6 bases and 8 bases, with 19 bases remaining between them. In nucleotides, the CDR3 is TGTGCCAGCAGCCCCGGACAGTCGCGTCGCGAAAAACTGTTTTTT. Translation gives CASSPGQSRREKLFF. Complete variable domain (other parts from reference TRBV27 and TRBJ1-4): EAQVTQNPRYLITVTGKKLTVTCSQNMNHEYMSWYRQDPGLGLRQIYYSMNVEVTDKGDVPEGYKVSRKEKRNFPLILESPSPNQTSLYFCASSPGQSRREKLFFGSGTQLSVL.

This chain joins TRBV28 and TRBJ2-1; D call uncertain. The CDR3 loop spans 16 amino acids. The V and J ends lost 2 bases and 2 bases respectively, with 13 bases between them. CDR1 and CDR2 from the germline V gene are MDHEN and SYDVKM. The DNA for the CDR3 is TGTGCCAGCAGTTTACTCGGCGGCCCAACCTACAATGAGCAGTTCTTC. Protein sequence: CASSLLGGPTYNEQFF. The full variable domain, in which reference TRBV28 and TRBJ2-1 provide the parts outside the CDR3, is DVKVTQSSRYLVKRTGEKVFLECVQDMDHENMFWYRQDPGLGLRLIYFSYDVKMKEKGDIPEGYSVSREKKERFSLILESASTNQTSMYLCASSLLGGPTYNEQFFGPGTRLTVL.

The chain has TRBV7-2 and TRBJ1-5, with D unclear. The germline gives CDR1 SGHTA, CDR2 FQGNSA. CDR3 length: 14 amino acids. V dropped 5 bases and J dropped 4 bases, with 12 bases sitting between them. The CDR3 protein is CASSPLGDNQPQHF. The CDR3 DNA follows: TGTGCCAGCAGCCCCCTAGGCGATAATCAGCCCCAGCATTTT. The whole variable domain, filled in from reference TRBV7-2 and TRBJ1-5, reads GAGVSQSPSNKVTEKGKDVELRCDPISGHTALYWYRQSLGQGLEFLIYFQGNSAPDKSGLPSDRFSAERTGGSVSTLTIQRTQQEDSAVYLCASSPLGDNQPQHFGDGTRLSIL.

The CDR3: CASSPSLGRDREQYF. CDR3 nucleotide sequence: TGCGCCAGCAGCCCGTCCTTAGGCCGGGATCGCGAGCAGTACTTC. The chain recombines TRBV5-1 with TRBJ2-7, with D maybe TRBD2 (5 bases). The V gene's germline CDR1 is SGHRS and CDR2 YFSETQ. V lost 4 bases and J 6 bases, leaving 20 bases between the germline ends. This CDR3 contains 15 residues.